This entry is about one T cell receptor beta chain. The antigen is unknown. This entry belongs to a study of OX40 agonist ivuxolimab in advanced cancers. The wider study: Each patient was given ivuxolimab into a vein every 2 weeks, at 0.01 to 10 mg/kg.

V was clipped by 3 bases and J by 2 bases; unmatched bases: 6. The V gene's germline CDR1 is SGDLS and CDR2 YYNGEE. The CDR3 is 16 amino acids. Whole-study results and caveats: Clonal expansion by week 6 occurred in CD4+ and CD8+ blood T cells (at 0.1 to 3.0 mg/kg). On average, CD8+ T cells had more expanded clones than CD4+.

Generated by immunoSEQ multiplex PCR, the TCRdb table keeps only in-frame clones and is missing some. The repertoire holds 97,000 or so clones, with around 90% as singletons. Patients who had autoimmune disease history or got systemic immunosuppression were left out. The TCR originated in an adult with an advanced solid tumor such as melanoma, head and neck, liver or kidney cancer. The rearrangement joins TRBV9 to TRBJ1-3; 9 bases agree with TRBD1. This material consisted of CD4+ or CD8+ T cells sorted from blood, taken in a trial of the OX40 agonist ivuxolimab. CDR3 nucleotides: TGTGCCAGCAGCGCCACCGGGACAGGGACTGGAAACACCATATATTTT. It is translated as CASSATGTGTGNTIYF.